This T cell receptor (beta chain) is drawn from a study of blood T cell repertoires in COVID-19. Germline V gene lookup returns CDR1 SEHNR and CDR2 FQNEAQ (reference sequence). V lost 5 bases to trimming and J lost 5 bases; unmatched junction nucleotides: 9. The CDR3 is made up of 16 amino acids. Authors' data handling: Researchers report that nucleated cell counts were estimated from reference gene primer amplification. Assay: immunoSEQ multiplex PCR; the TCRdb copy retains only in-frame clones and omits some. The DNA was the basis for D and trimming; V, J and clone size are from that table. Of hundreds of thousands of clones detected, around 88% appear once; the ten largest clones hold approximately 1.3%.

The sequencing input was peripheral blood. V gene TRBV7-9 combines with J gene TRBJ2-2, with 9 bases identical to TRBD2. This sequence was found in an elderly man with acute or convalescent COVID-19. CDR3 nucleotides: TGTGCCAGCAGCCCCAAGCGGGAGGATGTAACCGGGGAGCTGTTTTTT. Its protein is CASSPKREDVTGELFF. The full variable domain, its missing parts supplied by reference TRBV7-9 and TRBJ2-2, is DTGVSQNPRHKITKRGQNVTFRCDPISEHNRLYWYRQTLGQGPEFLTYFQNEAQLEKSRLLSDRFSAERPKGSFSTLEIQRTEQGDSAMYLCASSPKREDVTGELFFGEGSRLTVL.